This T cell receptor beta chain was captured by sequencing in a study of blood T cells in healthy people across ages. This CDR3 is 12 amino acids long. CDR1 GTSNPN and CDR2 SVGIG come from the germline V gene (reference sequence). Trimming removed 3 bases from V and 4 bases from J, with 7 bases in between. The study drew donors from healthy Caucasian individuals in Russia aged roughly 6 to 100. Researchers report isolating at least 7 million PBMCs per sample. It was with a sample-barcoded 5' primer and a J-beta primer mix that a second PCR of roughly 6 to 12 cycles was run. Each cDNA molecule received a tag from a template-switch adaptor that had 12 random nucleotides. TCRdb reanalysed the 5' RACE reads using MiXCR and keeps one entry per CDR3 protein. In the table there are 600,000 to 900,000 distinct CDR3 sequences, roughly 24% of which are singletons. These data were also reused for a study on T cells of mothers and their children.

This rearrangement joins TRBV30 to TRBJ2-1; D remains ambiguous. Sequencing was carried out using blood. The sequence came from a boy between 10 and 17 years old in good health. DNA of the CDR3: TGTGCCTGGAGACTGAAATACAATGAGCAGTTCTTC. Translated, it gives CAWRLKYNEQFF.